This T cell receptor (beta chain) was captured by sequencing in a study of blood T cell repertoires in COVID-19 (dated by TCRdb to 2018 to 2020). At the level of the whole study: Samples covering the acute and convalescent phases of COVID-19 were provided by collaborators in the United States, Italy and Spain. The material from the prospective study consisted of cDNA or gDNA derived from T cells, B-cell-depleted T cells, or PBMCs. Subjects who had been exposed to COVID-19, were actively infected with it, or had recovered from it provided the deeply sampled blood TCRbeta repertoires that made up the dataset. The repertoires were released in a freely available public database intended as a resource for research on the immune response to SARS-CoV-2. The samples were drawn from two sources: the first 160 participants of the ongoing ImmuneRACE study, and about 1,300 subjects contributed by 6 global collaborators. A de-identified subject ID, COVID-19 status, age in years and sex were almost always included in the sample metadata. Where available, HLA class I and class II types were taken from metadata supplied by the sample provider and were not determined by assay-based typing. Overall study results and their limits: The amount of clinical and demographic metadata varied by source and participant and was provided uncurated.

This clone has just a few counts. Its target antigen remains unknown. Base quality data are lacking; no much larger clone is found one base away. TCRbeta CDR3 regions were amplified from genomic DNA by means of the immunoSEQ Assay, a bias-controlled multiplex PCR. The original methods were these. Nucleated cell counts per sample were estimated from amplification of reference gene primers within the assay. To quantify the absolute abundance of each unique TCRbeta CDR3 rearrangement, sequence reads were collapsed and filtered. Productive Simpson clonality was computed per sample as the square root of Simpson's diversity index over productive rearrangements. TCRdb mirrors the immuneACCESS table, restricted to in-frame sequences. Some clones are absent from its copies; in checked studies, under half trace to an unresolved V gene, and the reason for the others is unknown. V, J and clone size are taken as reported in that table, and D and trimming were inferred from the DNA itself. Within this sample are over 300,000 clones, with roughly 90% of them counted one time only. The top ten constitute under 8% of the sample.

Samples from volunteer blood donors who had recovered from COVID-19 were contributed by a second Seattle source. Whole blood was collected in K2EDTA tubes by collaborating institutions according to the institutions' own protocols. For TCRbeta analysis, collaborators shipped samples in one of three forms: frozen whole blood, isolated PBMCs, or DNA extracted from either of those sample types. Cut back by 1 base and 9 bases, the V and J ends lie 19 bases apart. The CDR3 covers 16 residues, taking in both the cysteine and the phenylalanine. Only CDR3 DNA is held: 48 bases, read in frame from base 1. Sequences MGHRA (CDR1) and YSYEKL (CDR2) are obtained from the germline V gene.

Sequencing input: peripheral blood. The sequence was collected from a man between 18 and 29 years old who had recovered from COVID-19. Here the chain combines TRBV4-1 and TRBJ2-1; matching of 5 bases hints at TRBD2 as the D gene. The bases read TGCGCCAGCAGCCAAGGCTTTGGCGGGTTCCGAGGTGAGCAGTTCTTC. Protein translation: CASSQGFGGFRGEQFF.